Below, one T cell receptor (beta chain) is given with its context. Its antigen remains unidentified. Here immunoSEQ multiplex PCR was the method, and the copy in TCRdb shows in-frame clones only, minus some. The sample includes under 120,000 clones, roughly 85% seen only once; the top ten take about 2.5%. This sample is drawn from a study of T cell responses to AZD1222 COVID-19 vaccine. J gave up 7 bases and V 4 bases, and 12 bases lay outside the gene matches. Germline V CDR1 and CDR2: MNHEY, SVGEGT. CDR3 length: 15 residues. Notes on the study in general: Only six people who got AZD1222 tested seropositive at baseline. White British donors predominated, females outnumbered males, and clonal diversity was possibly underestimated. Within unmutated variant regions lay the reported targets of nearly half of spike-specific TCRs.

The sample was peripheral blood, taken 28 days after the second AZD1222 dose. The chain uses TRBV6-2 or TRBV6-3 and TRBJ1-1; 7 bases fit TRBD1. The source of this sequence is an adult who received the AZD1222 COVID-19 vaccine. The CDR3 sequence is CASSSMRTGGSEAFF. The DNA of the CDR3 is TGTGCCAGCAGTTCCATGAGGACAGGAGGGAGTGAAGCTTTCTTT.